This TCR beta chain was recovered during a study of tumor-infiltrating lymphocytes in primary liver carcinoma. From unsorted bulk tissue weighing roughly 19-32 mg, DNA and RNA were co-extracted. Using a constant-region primer together with ProtoScript II reverse transcriptase, TCR beta cDNA was made from around 500 ng of total RNA. Sequencing libraries for TCR beta derived from three nested multiplex PCR rounds that used slightly modified ARM-PCR. The first two PCR rounds used TRBV1-TRBV30 primers with a Cbeta primer, 10 cycles each. Each CDR3 protein gets one entry after TCRdb re-called the multiplex PCR reads with MiXCR. This sample yields tens of thousands of distinct CDR3 sequences, of which over 60% are seen a single time; 15% to 20% belongs to the top ten. CDR1 is SGHAT and CDR2 is FQNNGV in the germline V gene. The CDR3 contains 13 residues. The ends were cut back, 11 bases at V and 0 bases at J, with 10 bases in the middle.

This clonotype showed up just a few times. A read error is likely, as this CDR3 ends without the conserved phenylalanine or tryptophan. The sequence came from a man aged 40-50 years with primary liver carcinoma and hepatitis B virus infection. V and J are TRBV11-2 and TRBJ2-2; D uncertain. Sequences were obtained from liver tumor tissue from sampling region 1. Specified subset: tumor region T1, superior pole. CDR3 sequence: CACSYTNTGELFS. As DNA, the CDR3 is TGTGCCTGTAGCTACACGAACACCGGGGAGCTGTTTTCT.